The TCR beta chain under discussion was sequenced for a study of blood T cell repertoires in COVID-19. Regarding this clone: A much larger clone is a single base away; this may be a read error.

V was pared by 5 bases and J by 1 base, with 8 bases between. CDR1 is SEHNR, CDR2 FQNEAQ, per germline (reference sequence). The CDR3 covers 13 residues. TCRdb keeps only in-frame clones here, not all; method: immunoSEQ multiplex PCR. The top ten clones hold 5% to 6% of a sample with under 90,000 clones, about three quarters of them seen once. The specimen sequenced was peripheral blood. This rearrangement joins TRBV7-9 to TRBJ1-1; D not resolved. The source is a man between 50 and 59 years old with active or convalescent COVID-19. The CDR3: CASSPRGNTEAFF. The CDR3 coding sequence is TGTGCCAGCAGCCCTCGGGGGAACACTGAAGCTTTCTTT.